The clone carrying this TCR beta chain is classed as medium-sized. As yet, its antigen is unknown. These data belong to a study of immune heterogeneity within non-small cell lung tumors. Study background: There were 4 squamous cell carcinomas, roughly 10 non-squamous carcinomas and 1 tumor not otherwise specified. Notes on the study in general: Identical dominant CDR3 beta clonotypes showed recurrence across tumor sites within a patient, and site-unique high-frequency clones were also present. For local T-cell clonality, the correlation with local tumor mutational burden was moderate but significant (R around 0.34).

The CDR3 extends over 15 amino acids. Germline CDR1 and CDR2: SEHNR and FQNEAQ (reference sequence). Trimming stripped 5 bases from V and 2 bases from J, with 15 bases between. At 550 to 600 ng per sample, bulk tumor genomic DNA provided the template. Doctors removed several biopsies from each primary tumor during surgery, keeping them far apart. Patients underwent curative surgery for non-small cell lung cancer (untreated and newly diagnosed). Donors comprised newly diagnosed non-small cell lung cancer patients undergoing surgery with curative intent. Multiplex PCR (32 V and 13 J primers) was used to amplify the TCR beta CDR3. One entry per CDR3 protein, called by TCRdb with MiXCR from the multiplex PCR reads. The data hold approximately 3,000 distinct CDR3 sequences, with 17% observed a single time.

The sequenced sample was lung tumor tissue. The genes are TRBV7-9 and TRBJ1-2; D perhaps matches TRBD1 (6 bases). This receptor was identified in a man in his forties or fifties with non-small cell lung cancer. The CDR3 spells CASSGGGGANYGYTF. CDR3 sequence (DNA): TGTGCCAGCAGCGGGGGGGGGGGCGCCAACTATGGCTACACCTTC.